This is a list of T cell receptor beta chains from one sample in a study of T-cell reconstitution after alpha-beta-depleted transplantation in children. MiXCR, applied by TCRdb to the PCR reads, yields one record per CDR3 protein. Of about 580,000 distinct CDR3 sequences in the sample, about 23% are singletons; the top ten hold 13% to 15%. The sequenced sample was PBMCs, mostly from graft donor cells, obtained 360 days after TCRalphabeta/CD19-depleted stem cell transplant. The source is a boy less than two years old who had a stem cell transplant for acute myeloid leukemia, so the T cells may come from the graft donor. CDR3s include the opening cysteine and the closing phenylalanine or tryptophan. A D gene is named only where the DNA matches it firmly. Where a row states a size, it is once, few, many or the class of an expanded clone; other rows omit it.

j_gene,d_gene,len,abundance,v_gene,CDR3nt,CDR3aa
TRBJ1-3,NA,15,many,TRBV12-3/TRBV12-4,TGTGCCAGCAGACGGCAGGGTCTTGGTGGAAACACCATATATTTT,CASRRQGLGGNTIYF
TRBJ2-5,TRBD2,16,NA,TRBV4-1,TGCGCCAGCAGCCAAGGACTAGCGGTGGGGAGGGAGACCCAGTACTTC,CASSQGLAVGRETQYF
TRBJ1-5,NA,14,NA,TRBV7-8,TGTGCCAGCAGCTTATCAGACGTTAAGCAGCCCCAGCATTTT,CASSLSDVKQPQHF
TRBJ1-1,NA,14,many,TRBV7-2,TGTGCCAGCAGCTTACCTACAGGGTCGGCTGAAGCTTTCTTT,CASSLPTGSAEAFF
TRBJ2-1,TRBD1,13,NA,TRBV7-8,TGTGCCAGCAGCTTTCTCGACAGGGGTGAGCAGTTCTTC,CASSFLDRGEQFF
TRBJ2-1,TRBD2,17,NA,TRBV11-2,TGTGCCAGCAGCTTAGAACCCGGACTAGCAACGCGGAATGAGCAGTTCTTC,CASSLEPGLATRNEQFF
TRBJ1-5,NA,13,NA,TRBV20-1,TGCAGTGCTAGAGCGGGGGCAGATCAGCCCCAGCATTTT,CSARAGADQPQHF
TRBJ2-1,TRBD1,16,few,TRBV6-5,TGTGCCAGCAGTTCCCCGGACAGGCTCCCCTACAATGAGCAGTTCTTC,CASSSPDRLPYNEQFF
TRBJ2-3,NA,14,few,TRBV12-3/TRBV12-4,TGTGCCAGCAGAGTAGCCGCCACCGCAGATACGCAGTATTTT,CASRVAATADTQYF
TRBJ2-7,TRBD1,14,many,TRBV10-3,TGTGCCATCAGGTCGGGGACAGGGCGAAACGAGCAGTACTTC,CAIRSGTGRNEQYF
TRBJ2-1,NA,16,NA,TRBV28,TGTGCCAGCAGTTTGGGGACCTCTCTCGGGTACAATGAGCAGTTCTTC,CASSLGTSLGYNEQFF
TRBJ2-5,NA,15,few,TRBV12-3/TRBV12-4,TGTGCCAGCAGTCCCCGACTAGTCCGCAAAGAGACCCAGTACTTC,CASSPRLVRKETQYF
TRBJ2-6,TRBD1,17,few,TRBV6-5,TGTGCCAGCAGTTACGGGACAGGGCCGATTGGGGCCAACGTCCTGACTTTC,CASSYGTGPIGANVLTF
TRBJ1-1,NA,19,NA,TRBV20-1,TGCAGTGCTAGAAACATGTGGGGGGCAGGCGAACTCTTGAACACTGAAGCTTTCTTT,CSARNMWGAGELLNTEAFF
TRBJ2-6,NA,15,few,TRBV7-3,TGTGCCAGCAGCTTACCGGTACAGGGGGCCAACGTCCTGACTTTC,CASSLPVQGANVLTF
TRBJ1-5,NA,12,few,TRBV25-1,TGTGCCAGCAGTGACGGCCCACGGCCCCAGCATTTT,CASSDGPRPQHF
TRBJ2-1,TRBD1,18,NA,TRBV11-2,TGTGCCAGCAGCTTAAGGGACAGGGGAGACTGGTCGTACAATGAGCAGTTCTTC,CASSLRDRGDWSYNEQFF
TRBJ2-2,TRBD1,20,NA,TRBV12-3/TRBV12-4,TGTGCCAGCACCCCCGACGGGCAAACCGGGACAGGGGACCCCCCCGGGGAGCTGTTTTTT,CASTPDGQTGTGDPPGELFF
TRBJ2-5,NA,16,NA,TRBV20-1,TGCAGTGCTACCATCCCCCTTACTTATCCGTCGGAGACCCAGTACTTC,CSATIPLTYPSETQYF
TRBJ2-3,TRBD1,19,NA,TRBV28,TGTGCCAGCAGTTTATACCCTAGGACAGGGGGCGGATTCACAGATACGCAGTATTTT,CASSLYPRTGGGFTDTQYF
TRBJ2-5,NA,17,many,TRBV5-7,TGTGCCAGCAGCTTTAAGGGCGAGCTGGTCCCCCAAGAGACCCAGTACTTC,CASSFKGELVPQETQYF
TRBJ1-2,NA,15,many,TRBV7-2,TGTGCCAGCAGCTTAAACAGAAAACTTAACTATGGCTACACCTTC,CASSLNRKLNYGYTF
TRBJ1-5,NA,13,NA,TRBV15,TGTGCCACCAGCAGAAAAGAAGTTCAGCCCCAGCATTTT,CATSRKEVQPQHF
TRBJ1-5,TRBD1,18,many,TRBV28,TGTGCCAGCAGTGCACGGGACAGGGGACCCTACTGGAATCAGCCCCAGCATTTT,CASSARDRGPYWNQPQHF
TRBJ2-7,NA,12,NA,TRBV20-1,TGCAGTGCTCTACAGGGACTCTACGAGCAGTACTTC,CSALQGLYEQYF
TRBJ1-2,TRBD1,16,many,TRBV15,TGTGCCACCAGCAGAGGCCCGACAGGGACCCCCTATGGCTACACCTTC,CATSRGPTGTPYGYTF
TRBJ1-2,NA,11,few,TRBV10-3,TGTGCCATCAGTGAGTCCAGGGGCTACACCTTC,CAISESRGYTF
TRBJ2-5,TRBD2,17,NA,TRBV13,TGTGCCAGCAGCTTAGAAGGTAGCGGGGGCCGTCAAGAGACCCAGTACTTC,CASSLEGSGGRQETQYF
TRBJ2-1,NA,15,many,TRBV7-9,TGTGCCAGCAGCTTCCGACCTACTACCAACAATGAGCAGTTCTTC,CASSFRPTTNNEQFF
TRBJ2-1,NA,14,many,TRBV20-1,TGCAGTGCTGAGTGGTGGGAGGTGGCAAATGAGCAGTTCTTC,CSAEWWEVANEQFF
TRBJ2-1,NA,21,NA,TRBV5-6,TGTGCCAGCAGCTTGGGGGGGCGGGGACTGAGGGGAAGGAGCTCCTACAATGAGCAGTTCTTC,CASSLGGRGLRGRSSYNEQFF
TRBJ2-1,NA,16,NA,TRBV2,TGTGCCAGCAGTGATGCGGGAAAGGGATCCTACAATGAGCAGTTCTTC,CASSDAGKGSYNEQFF
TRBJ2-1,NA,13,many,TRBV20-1,TGCAGTGCCCCCCCGGGGTCCCTCAATGAGCAGTTCTTC,CSAPPGSLNEQFF
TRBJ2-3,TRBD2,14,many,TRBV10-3,TGTGCCATCGCTAGCGGGGGGGCCGTAGATACGCAGTATTTT,CAIASGGAVDTQYF
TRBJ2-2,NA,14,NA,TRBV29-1,TGCAGCGTTGGACGAGGGGGGGGGACCGGGGAGCTGTTTTTT,CSVGRGGGTGELFF
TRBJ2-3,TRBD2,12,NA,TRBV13,TGTGCCAGCAGCTTAGAAGCGGGGATGCAGTATTTT,CASSLEAGMQYF
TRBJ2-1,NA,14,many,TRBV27,TGTGCCAGCAGTTTTGGAACGGTCGGCAATGAGCAGTTCTTC,CASSFGTVGNEQFF
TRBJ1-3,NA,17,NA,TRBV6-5,TGTGCCAGCAGTTACGGGCACCGGGTACATTCTGGAAACACCATATATTTT,CASSYGHRVHSGNTIYF
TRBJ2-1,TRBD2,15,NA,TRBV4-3,TGCGCCAGCAGCCAAGAAACGGGGGGGTACAATGAGCAGTTCTTC,CASSQETGGYNEQFF
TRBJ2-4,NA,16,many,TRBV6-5,TGTGCCAGCAGTTCTGGGCCTACACTAGCCAAAAACATTCAGTACTTC,CASSSGPTLAKNIQYF
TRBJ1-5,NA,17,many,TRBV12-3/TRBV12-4,TGTGCCAGCAGTTTCTGGTCCGGCCAGGGCTACAATCAGCCCCAGCATTTT,CASSFWSGQGYNQPQHF